This entry features one T cell receptor (beta chain) sequence. This clonotype came up a few times. Its specific antigen is unknown. Base quality data are lacking; no much larger clone is found one base away. Libraries were prepared through PCR. The instrument was an Illumina HiSeq 2500. TCR libraries were prepared with molecular barcoding, using unique molecular identifiers to normalize TCRbeta repertoire quantification. TCRdb reanalyzed the raw reads on its own, using fastp at Q25 for trimming and MiXCR for clone calling, and kept in-frame beta chains. Every distinct CDR3 protein forms one entry, paired with its most common genes and DNA. Across this sample there are approximately 630,000 distinct CDR3 sequences, with 13% seen only once. The ten largest clones represent around 0.79% of the sample. The sample's treatment or condition, from its label and the paper: allogeneic hematopoietic cell transplantation with graft depleted of TCRalphabeta T cells and CD19 B cells. Transplant recipients were children who received TCRalphabeta/CD19-depleted allogeneic hematopoietic cell grafts.

The sample belongs to a study of T-cell reconstitution after alpha-beta-depleted transplantation in children (dated by TCRdb to the mid-2010s). With respect to the entire study: T-cell immune reconstitution after TCRalphabeta/CD19-depleted allogeneic hematopoietic cell transplantation in children was quantitatively tracked in the study by means of TCR repertoire profiling. Beyond this particular receptor, the publication reports: In some patients, the high TCRbeta diversity seen at day 60 was put down to recipient T cells and intrathymic progenitors that had survived conditioning. Apparently early alphabetaT-cell count recovery about two months after transplant reportedly relied on only several hundred rapidly expanded clones derived from non-depleted graft cells. Over subsequent months, a decline in hyperexpanded clone frequencies was noted, and after one year, T-cell counts and TCRbeta diversity were mostly ascribed to newly produced T cells.

Reading the germline V gene gives CDR1 SGHRS and CDR2 YFSETQ. V is clipped by 4 bases and J by 2 bases, and the sequence between their germline boundaries is 17 bases long. From the cysteine up to the phenylalanine, the CDR3 has a length of 16 residues. The kept DNA is CDR3 alone, 48 bases in frame from the first base. Recombination connected TRBV5-1 to TRBJ2-3; the D gene lacks a confident call. The sample consisted of PBMCs, taken before TCRalphabeta/CD19-depleted stem cell transplant. The sequence was collected from a girl under 10 years old with congenital amegakaryocytic thrombocytopenia, due to receive a stem cell transplant. Here the CDR3 is given as CASSPTTTLDTDTQYF. DNA sequence: TGCGCCAGCAGCCCAACAACTACCCTAGACACAGATACGCAGTATTTT.